This TCR beta chain comes out of a study of blood T cell repertoires in COVID-19. The overall study: Researchers got acute and convalescent COVID-19 samples from the United States, Italy and Spain. T cells, B-cell-depleted T cells, or PBMCs supplied cDNA or gDNA.

The CDR3 spans 13 residues. Trimming stripped 7 bases from V and 8 bases from J, with 15 bases between. Germline loops: CDR1 MNHEY, CDR2 SVGAGI. In the authors' workflow: It was from reference gene primer amplification that nucleated cell counts were estimated. Some clones are missing from TCRdb's copy, which holds only in-frame ones; the method was immunoSEQ multiplex PCR. That table gives V, J and clone size, and the DNA gave D and trimming. The top ten hold approximately 3.6% of the sample, which has 350,000 to 450,000 clones, less than 85% seen once. This receptor was taken from a woman under 30 with acute or convalescent COVID-19. The chain combines TRBV6-5 with TRBJ2-1; D gene unclear. Sequencing used peripheral blood. The CDR3 nucleotides are TGTGCCAGCAACACCTTAGCCAGCGATGAGCAGTTCTTC. Translating gives CASNTLASDEQFF.